Described below is a single TCR beta chain sequence and its context. The antigen is not known. This sample is drawn from a study of identical twins. Whole-study findings and limits: Among beta out-of-frame sequences, excess sharing between twins appeared weaker.

TCRdb analysed the 5' RACE reads with MiXCR anew, one entry per CDR3 protein. This table holds over 500,000 distinct CDR3 sequences, roughly a fifth found once. These data are also associated with another study on T cells expressing NK-cell markers. That report adds: Restricting sorting to alpha-beta TCR T cells was achieved in several experiments by an anti-gamma-delta TCR antibody. The study found dominant NKG2C+ clonotypes at roughly 1.0-8% of CD8+ T cells in several donors.

The sample consisted of CD4+ T cells sorted from blood. The receptor comes from a woman younger than 35 in good health.

The CDR3 DNA reads TGCAGTGCTTCCTTTGGGGCAGAGACCCAGTACTTC. It yields the protein CSASFGAETQYF. The V gene is TRBV20-1, the J gene TRBJ2-5, with a possible D match to TRBD1 (5 bases). This CDR3 is 12 amino acids long. V lost 5 bases and J lost 4, with 11 bases in between. Germline V gene lookup returns CDR1 DFQATT and CDR2 SNEGSKA (reference sequence).